The 32 T cell receptor beta chains presented below share a single source sample, sequenced in a study of blood T cell repertoires in COVID-19. Some clones are missing from TCRdb's copy, which holds only in-frame ones; the method was immunoSEQ multiplex PCR. This table holds around 140,000 clones, roughly 90% found once. Material for sequencing was peripheral blood. The receptor set was obtained from a man between 65 and 85 years old with active COVID-19.

CDR3 amino acids: CASSPTSYNEQFF. The CDR3 DNA is TGTGCCAGCAGCCCGACTAGTTACAATGAGCAGTTCTTC. This sequence joins TRBV7-2 and TRBJ2-1; TRBD2 might be the D (6 bases). Trimming took 5 bases from V and 4 from J, leaving 9 bases between them. CDR1 is SGHTA, CDR2 FQGNSA, per germline. This CDR3 has 13 residues.

The chain carries TRBV10-3 and TRBJ2-7, with 9 positions matching TRBD2. Germline V gene data show CDR1 as ENHRY and CDR2 as SYGVKD. J gave up 6 bases and V 7 bases, and 10 bases lay outside the gene matches. CDR3 length: 14 residues. CDR3 coding DNA: TGTGCCATCACCGAGTCAGCGGGAGGAGGCGAGCAGTACTTC. As protein: CAITESAGGGEQYF.

V is TRBV14 and J is TRBJ2-5, with a weak D call TRBD2 (5 bases). The V end was cut by 0 bases, the J end by 1 base, with 9 bases between. The V gene's germline CDR1 is SGHDN and CDR2 FVKESK. The CDR3 has 15 residues. The CDR3 DNA sequence: TGTGCCAGCAGCCAAGAGGAACGGGGCCAAGAGACCCAGTACTTC. Protein: CASSQEERGQETQYF. The full variable domain, in which reference TRBV14 and TRBJ2-5 provide the parts outside the CDR3, is EAGVTQFPSHSVIEKGQTVTLRCDPISGHDNLYWYRRVMGKEIKFLLHFVKESKQDESGMPNNRFLAERTGGTYSTLKVQPAELEDSGVYFCASSQEERGQETQYFGPGTRLLVL.

In nucleotides, the CDR3 is TGTGCCAGCAGCGTTGGGGACAGCACTGTCTCTGGAAACACCATATATTTT. Protein product: CASSVGDSTVSGNTIYF. The V call is TRBV9, the J call TRBJ1-3, with 7 bases matching TRBD1. Per the germline V gene, CDR1 is SGDLS and CDR2 is YYNGEE. Trimming removed 2 bases from V and 0 bases from J; junction bases left unmatched: 8. The CDR3 runs 17 residues.

The CDR3 region is CASSYSQGPSNIQYF. The DNA for the CDR3 is TGTGCCAGCAGTTACTCCCAGGGGCCGTCAAACATTCAGTACTTC. V gene TRBV6-5 combines with J gene TRBJ2-4; the D gene is possibly TRBD1 (6 bases). CDR3 length equals 15 residues. Germline lookup yields CDR1 MNHEY and CDR2 SVGAGI. Trimming removed 0 bases at V and 6 bases at J, with 12 bases between.

The chain carries TRBV5-1 and TRBJ2-7, with D possibly being TRBD2 (6 bases). The CDR3 loop spans 13 amino acids. The germline V gene encodes CDR1 SGHRS and CDR2 YFSETQ. Trimming took off 3 bases at V and 3 bases at J, with 10 bases between the two ends. The CDR3, as DNA: TGCGCCAGCAGCTCGGGAGCGGGCTACGAGCAGTACTTC. Translation gives CASSSGAGYEQYF.

CDR3 in amino acids: CASSLGGTGGETQYF. Written as DNA, the CDR3 is TGCGCCAGCAGCTTGGGCGGCACGGGGGGAGAGACCCAGTACTTC. This rearrangement joins TRBV5-1 to TRBJ2-5, with 7 bases aligning to TRBD2. Germline loops: CDR1 SGHRS, CDR2 YFSETQ. J was trimmed by 4 bases and V by 0 bases; bases with no gene match: 6. The CDR3 totals 15 residues.

The genes are TRBV19 and TRBJ1-5, with TRBD1 as a possible D gene (6 bases). V gave up 4 bases and J gave up 1 base, with 17 bases separating them. This CDR3 region has 17 residues. CDR1 LNHDA and CDR2 SQIVND come from the germline V gene (reference sequence). CDR3 amino acids: CASSTEGGLKSNQPQHF. The CDR3 region has the DNA TGTGCCAGTAGTACTGAGGGGGGGTTGAAGAGCAATCAGCCCCAGCATTTT.

This clone was counted a single time. The chain employs TRBV10-3 and TRBJ2-2, with D perhaps TRBD2 (6 bases). The CDR3 consists of 15 residues. Per the germline V gene, CDR1 is ENHRY and CDR2 is SYGVKD. Trimming removed 6 bases at V and 2 bases at J, with 13 bases between. This CDR3 is CAISPGLPNTGELFF. CDR3 bases: TGTGCCATCAGCCCGGGACTTCCTAACACCGGGGAGCTGTTTTTT.

The chain links TRBV29-1 to TRBJ2-7, with D tentatively TRBD2 (5 bases). This CDR3 is 13 amino acids long. Per germline, CDR1 SQVTM and CDR2 ANQGSEA. Trimming took off 1 base at V and 2 bases at J, with 9 bases between the two ends. The CDR3 spells CSVEVGGPYEQYF. In DNA form, the CDR3 reads TGCAGCGTTGAAGTTGGAGGTCCCTACGAGCAGTACTTC.

The V call is TRBV7-2, the J call TRBJ1-1; D gene uncertain. V lost 0 bases and J lost 4, with 9 bases in between. This CDR3 region has 14 residues. From germline, CDR1 is SGHTA and CDR2 FQGNSA. CDR3 nucleotide sequence: TGTGCCAGCAGCTTAGCGCCCTCGAGCACTGAAGCTTTCTTT. Translating gives CASSLAPSSTEAFF.

The chain employs TRBV10-3 and TRBJ2-7; 8 nucleotides line up with TRBD1. Looked up from germline, CDR1 is ENHRY and CDR2 is SYGVKD. CDR3 size: 14 residues. V was pared by 4 bases and J by 0 bases, with 2 bases of the junction left unmatched. The CDR3 coding sequence is TGTGCCATCAGTGCGGGACAGGACTCCTACGAGCAGTACTTC. Encoded protein: CAISAGQDSYEQYF.

The rearrangement uses TRBV5-1 and TRBJ2-7; 9 bases align to TRBD1. This CDR3 is built from 16 residues. V trimming: 2 bases; J trimming: 5 bases; junction bases outside the gene matches: 11. Looked up from germline, CDR1 is SGHRS and CDR2 is YFSETQ. CDR3: CASSLFQGTGTNEQYF. As DNA, the CDR3 is TGCGCCAGCAGCTTATTTCAGGGGACAGGGACCAACGAGCAGTACTTC.

The V gene is TRBV28, the J gene TRBJ2-3; D might be TRBD1 (6 bases). The germline V gene has CDR1 MDHEN and CDR2 SYDVKM. The ends were cut back, 2 bases at V and 2 bases at J, with 11 bases in the middle. The length of the CDR3 is 15 residues. DNA for the CDR3: TGTGCCAGCAGTTTAAGGGGGAGCCCCACAGATACGCAGTATTTT. It encodes CASSLRGSPTDTQYF.

This chain links TRBV5-6 with TRBJ2-7, with a possible D match to TRBD2 (6 bases). The germline gives CDR1 SGHDT, CDR2 YYEEEE. There are 12 residues in the CDR3. Trimming removed 7 bases at V and 4 bases at J, with 12 bases between. Written as DNA, the CDR3 is TGTGCCAGCGGAAATCGGGGGTACGAGCAGTACTTC. This codes for CASGNRGYEQYF.

The chain links TRBV30 to TRBJ1-2; the match to TRBD1 covers 8 bases. Trimming removed 1 base from V and 4 bases from J; junction bases left unmatched: 8. This CDR3 is built from 15 residues. The V gene's germline CDR1 is GTSNPN and CDR2 SVGIG (reference sequence). CDR3 sequence reads: CAWSAPTGVSYGYTF. CDR3 bases: TGTGCCTGGAGTGCCCCGACAGGGGTGAGCTATGGCTACACCTTC.

This clone appeared a few times. The genes are TRBV19 and TRBJ2-7; D gene ambiguous. V was trimmed by 1 base and J by 4 bases, leaving 11 bases between them. CDR3 length: 14 amino acids. The V gene's germline CDR1 is LNHDA and CDR2 SQIVND (reference sequence). The CDR3, as DNA: TGTGCCAGTAGTATAGGAGGAAGATCATACGAGCAGTACTTC. It codes for CASSIGGRSYEQYF.

The genes are TRBV5-1 and TRBJ2-1; TRBD2 matches 12 bases. Trimming removed 3 bases from V and 6 bases from J; junction bases left unmatched: 4. From germline, CDR1 is SGHRS and CDR2 YFSETQ. CDR3 length: 15 residues. The CDR3 DNA reads TGCGCCAGCAGCTCGACTAGCGGGGGTAGCAATGAGCAGTTCTTC. It yields the protein CASSSTSGGSNEQFF. Full variable domain (outside the CDR3, taken from reference TRBV5-1 and TRBJ2-1): KAGVTQTPRYLIKTRGQQVTLSCSPISGHRSVSWYQQTPGQGLQFLFEYFSETQRNKGNFPGRFSGRQFSNSRSEMNVSTLELGDSALYLCASSSTSGGSNEQFFGPGTRLTVL.

The rearrangement joins TRBV7-6 to TRBJ2-7; no clear D. Germline V gene lookup returns CDR1 SGHVS and CDR2 FNYEAQ. V dropped 5 bases and J dropped 6 bases, with 14 bases sitting between them. This CDR3 contains 13 residues. CDR3 sequence reads: CASSPQVGSEQYF. The CDR3 DNA follows: TGTGCCAGCAGCCCCCAGGTGGGCAGCGAGCAGTACTTC.

The V call is TRBV12-3 or TRBV12-4, the J call TRBJ1-2, with a weak D call TRBD1 (5 bases). Trimming took 7 bases from V and 8 from J, leaving 17 bases between them. CDR3 length: 13 residues. CDR3 sequence (DNA): TGTGCCAGCACCCTTCAGGGATCTATGGGCTACACCTTC. Its protein is CASTLQGSMGYTF.

The J gene is TRBJ1-2, the V gene TRBV6-5; 9 bases align to TRBD1. This CDR3 is built from 14 residues. V shed 5 bases, J shed 6 bases, and the junction held 7 bases outside the gene matches. Germline CDR1 reads MNHEY; CDR2 reads SVGAGI. In nucleotides, the CDR3 is TGTGCCAGCAGTCCCGGGACAGGGCTGAATGGCTACACCTTC. Amino acids: CASSPGTGLNGYTF.

This chain uses TRBV3-1 (or the pseudogene TRBV3-2) with TRBJ1-1; TRBD1 matches at 9 bases. Trimming removed 4 bases from V and 4 bases from J; junction bases left unmatched: 10. CDR3 length: 16 residues. Germline CDR1 is LGHDT and CDR2 is YNNKEL (reference sequence). CDR3: CASSRRTGERGTEAFF. The CDR3 DNA sequence: TGTGCCAGCAGCCGGCGGACAGGGGAGAGGGGCACTGAAGCTTTCTTT.

The chain couples TRBV5-4 to TRBJ2-7, with 9 bases identical to TRBD2. The V and J ends lost 0 bases and 4 bases, in that order; junction bases with no gene match: 5. Germline CDR1 and CDR2: SGHNT and YYREEE (reference sequence). The length of the CDR3 is 15 residues. CDR3 bases: TGTGCCAGCAGCTTGGTTGCGGGAGGGCCTTACGAGCAGTACTTC. It codes for CASSLVAGGPYEQYF.

The chain employs TRBV6-5 and TRBJ1-1; TRBD1 aligns across 9 bases. This CDR3 contains 14 residues. V shed 7 bases and J 4 bases; nucleotides not matched to a gene: 7. Germline values: CDR1 MNHEY, CDR2 SVGAGI. DNA of the CDR3: TGTGCCAGCACAGCAGGGACAGGGCCCACTGAAGCTTTCTTT. Its translation: CASTAGTGPTEAFF.

The V and J genes are TRBV7-8 and TRBJ2-1; TRBD2 agrees at 7 bases. The CDR3 has 14 amino acids. CDR1 SGHVS and CDR2 FQNEAQ come from the germline V gene. Unmatched junction bases numbered 1, after V lost 1 base and J lost 4 bases. DNA for the CDR3: TGTGCCAGCAGCTTAGAAGCGGGGTACAATGAGCAGTTCTTC. It codes for CASSLEAGYNEQFF.

The CDR3 sequence is CASSRSTGEPQHF. The CDR3 nucleotides read TGTGCCAGCAGCCGATCAACAGGGGAACCCCAGCATTTT. The chain links TRBV4-2 to TRBJ1-5, with 7 nucleotides matching TRBD1. After removal of 4 bases from V and 10 bases from J, the junction contained 7 bases not matched to a gene. Germline loops: CDR1 LGHNA, CDR2 YNFKEQ. This CDR3 contains 13 residues.

J is TRBJ1-1 and V is TRBV5-5; maybe TRBD1 (5 bases). Trimming removed 4 bases at V and 2 bases at J, with 9 bases between. Germline CDR1 SGHKS, CDR2 YYEKEE (reference sequence). The CDR3 is 13 amino acids. The CDR3 reads CASSRGSNTEAFF. CDR3 in DNA: TGTGCCAGCAGCCGGGGGAGTAACACTGAAGCTTTCTTT.

V is TRBV2 and J is TRBJ2-7; no clear D. Germline V CDR1 and CDR2: SNHLY, FYNNEI. The CDR3 is 13 residues long. V was pared by 2 bases and J by 5 bases, with 10 bases between. CDR3 in amino acids: CASSESAENEQYF. CDR3 sequence (DNA): TGTGCCAGCAGTGAATCGGCGGAGAACGAGCAGTACTTC.

V is TRBV7-2 and J is TRBJ1-1; 11 nucleotides match TRBD1. Germline V gene sequence: CDR1 SGHTA, CDR2 FQGNSA. V trimming: 6 bases; J trimming: 4 bases; junction bases outside the gene matches: 10. The CDR3 contains 16 residues. CDR3 region: CASRGGQGATGTEAFF. The CDR3 DNA reads TGTGCCAGCAGGGGAGGACAGGGGGCTACGGGCACTGAAGCTTTCTTT. The full variable domain, in which reference TRBV7-2 and TRBJ1-1 provide the parts outside the CDR3, is GAGVSQSPSNKVTEKGKDVELRCDPISGHTALYWYRQSLGQGLEFLIYFQGNSAPDKSGLPSDRFSAERTGGSVSTLTIQRTQQEDSAVYLCASRGGQGATGTEAFFGQGTRLTVV.

The chain combines TRBV6-6 with TRBJ2-7, with TRBD1 matching 11 bases. Germline V gives CDR1 MNHNY, CDR2 SVGAGI (reference sequence). V lost 2 bases, J lost 3 bases, and 0 bases stayed unmatched. This CDR3 region has 14 residues. The CDR3: CASSYGTGGYEQYF. The CDR3 DNA reads TGTGCCAGCAGTTACGGGACAGGGGGCTACGAGCAGTACTTC.

The chain joins TRBV6-4 to TRBJ2-7; TRBD2 aligns across 8 bases. In germline, CDR1 is MRHNA, CDR2 SNTAGT. This CDR3 region has 15 residues. V shed 4 bases, J shed 0 bases, and the junction held 5 bases outside the gene matches. CDR3 protein: CASSVQAGVSYEQYF. The CDR3 coding sequence is TGTGCCAGCAGTGTGCAAGCGGGGGTCTCCTACGAGCAGTACTTC.

V gene TRBV3-1 (or the pseudogene TRBV3-2) combines with J gene TRBJ2-3, with 8 bases aligning to TRBD2. J gave up 1 base and V 0 bases, and 0 bases lay outside the gene matches. The CDR3 covers 15 residues. CDR1 and CDR2 (germline): LGHDT, YNNKEL (reference sequence). The CDR3 region is CASSQEREGTDTQYF. CDR3 nucleotide sequence: TGTGCCAGCAGCCAAGAGCGGGAGGGCACAGATACGCAGTATTTT.